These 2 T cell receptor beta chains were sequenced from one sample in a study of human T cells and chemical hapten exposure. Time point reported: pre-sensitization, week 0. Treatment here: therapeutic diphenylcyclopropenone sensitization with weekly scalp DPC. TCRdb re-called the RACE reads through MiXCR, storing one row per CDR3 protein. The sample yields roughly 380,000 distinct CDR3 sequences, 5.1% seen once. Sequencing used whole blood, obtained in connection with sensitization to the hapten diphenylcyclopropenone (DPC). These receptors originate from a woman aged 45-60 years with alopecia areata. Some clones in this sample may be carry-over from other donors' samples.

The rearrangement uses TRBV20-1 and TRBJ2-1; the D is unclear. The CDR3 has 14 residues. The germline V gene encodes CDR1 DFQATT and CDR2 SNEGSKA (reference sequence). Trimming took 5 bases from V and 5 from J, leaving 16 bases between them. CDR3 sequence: CSAQFRQVNNEQFF. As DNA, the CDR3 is TGCAGTGCTCAGTTTCGGCAGGTAAACAATGAGCAGTTCTTC.

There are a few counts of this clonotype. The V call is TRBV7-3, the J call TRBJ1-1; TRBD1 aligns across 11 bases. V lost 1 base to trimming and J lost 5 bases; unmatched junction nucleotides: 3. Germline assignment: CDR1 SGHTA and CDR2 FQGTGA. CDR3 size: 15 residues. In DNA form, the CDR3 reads TGTGCCAGCAGCTTAAGTGGACAGGGGGCGACTGAAGCTTTCTTT. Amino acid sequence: CASSLSGQGATEAFF.